This note documents a single TCR beta chain sequence. The data belong to a study of cytomegalovirus exposure and HLA in healthy donors. This PCR relied on a set of 60 Vbeta primers and 13 Jbeta primers. This table comes from immunoSEQ multiplex PCR, and its TCRdb copy is limited to in-frame clones, with some not included. The repertoire includes some 150,000 clones, under 85% of them detected once, and less than 8% sits in the top ten. Trimming at V came to 1 base and at J to 1 base, leaving 4 bases not matched to a gene. Per germline, CDR1 PRHDT and CDR2 FYEKMQ (reference sequence). The CDR3 sequence is 16 residues long.

This chain uses TRBV13 with TRBJ2-5, with 9 nucleotides matching TRBD1. The sequenced sample was PBMCs. This receptor was identified in a middle-aged woman in good health and CMV-seropositive. The CDR3 nucleotides read TGTGCCAGCAGCTTAGCGACAGGGGGGGGCCAAGAGACCCAGTACTTC. Protein sequence: CASSLATGGGQETQYF.